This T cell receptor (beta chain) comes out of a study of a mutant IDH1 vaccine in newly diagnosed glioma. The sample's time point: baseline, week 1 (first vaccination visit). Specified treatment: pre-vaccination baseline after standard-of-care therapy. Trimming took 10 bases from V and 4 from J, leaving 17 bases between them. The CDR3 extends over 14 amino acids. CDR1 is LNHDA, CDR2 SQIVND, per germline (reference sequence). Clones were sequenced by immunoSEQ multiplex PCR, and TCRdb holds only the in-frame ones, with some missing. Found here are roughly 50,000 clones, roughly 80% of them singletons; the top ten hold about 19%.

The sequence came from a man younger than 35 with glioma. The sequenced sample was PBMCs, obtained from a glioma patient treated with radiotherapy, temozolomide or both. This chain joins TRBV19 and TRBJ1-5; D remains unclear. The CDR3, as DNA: TGTGCCACATCGCAGGAACAGCTGAATCAGCCCCAGCATTTT. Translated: CATSQEQLNQPQHF. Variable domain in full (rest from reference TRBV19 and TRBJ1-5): DGGITQSPKYLFRKEGQNVTLSCEQNLNHDAMYWYRQDPGQGLRLIYYSQIVNDFQKGDIAEGYSVSREKKESFPLTVTSAQKNPTAFYLCATSQEQLNQPQHFGDGTRLSIL.